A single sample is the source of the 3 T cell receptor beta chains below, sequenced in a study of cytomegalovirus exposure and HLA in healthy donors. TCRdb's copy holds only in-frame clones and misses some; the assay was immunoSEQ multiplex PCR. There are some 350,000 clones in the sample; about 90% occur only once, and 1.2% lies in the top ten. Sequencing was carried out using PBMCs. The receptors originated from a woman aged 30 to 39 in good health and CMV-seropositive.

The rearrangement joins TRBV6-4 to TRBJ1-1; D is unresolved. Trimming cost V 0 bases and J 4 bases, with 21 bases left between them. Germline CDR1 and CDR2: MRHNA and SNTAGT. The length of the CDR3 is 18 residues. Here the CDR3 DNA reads TGTGCCAGCAGTGACTCGAAAGGGTGGAACCTTCGTGGCACTGAAGCTTTCTTT. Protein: CASSDSKGWNLRGTEAFF.

CDR3 sequence reads: CAWSVTRTVGEKLFF. CDR3 nucleotide sequence: TGTGCCTGGAGTGTTACTAGGACCGTGGGTGAAAAACTGTTTTTT. V gene TRBV30 combines with J gene TRBJ1-4; no clear D. The V end lost 0 bases, the J end lost 7 bases, and 15 bases lay between the germline ends. The CDR3 length is 15 residues. Germline CDR1 GTSNPN, CDR2 SVGIG (reference sequence).

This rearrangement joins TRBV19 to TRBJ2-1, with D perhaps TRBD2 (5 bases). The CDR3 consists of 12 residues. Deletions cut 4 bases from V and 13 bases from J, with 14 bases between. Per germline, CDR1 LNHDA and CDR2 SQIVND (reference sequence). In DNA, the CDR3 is TGTGCCAGTAGTAGCGGACTTTCCGATCAGTTCTTC. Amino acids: CASSSGLSDQFF.